Sequencing of this T cell receptor beta chain was carried out in a study of somatic mutations in cytotoxic T cells in rheumatoid arthritis. Whole-study results and caveats: Rising age went with increasing CD8+ clonality in rheumatoid arthritis patients; healthy controls showed no such increase. For CD8+ T-cell clonality, rheumatoid arthritis patients and age-matched healthy controls did not differ significantly.

Some clones are missing from TCRdb's copy, which holds only in-frame ones; the method was immunoSEQ multiplex PCR. The table shows 15,000 to 20,000 clones, with approximately 80% occurring only once. This CDR3 spans 13 amino acids. Germline V lookup: CDR1 GTSNPN, CDR2 SVGIG (reference sequence). The ends were cut back, 0 bases at V and 4 bases at J, with 7 bases in the middle. In the case of this clone: The antigen remains unidentified.

The specimen sequenced was CD8+ T cells sorted from blood. The J gene is TRBJ1-3, the V gene TRBV30; no definite D call. The sequence derives from an adult with rheumatoid arthritis. CDR3 bases: TGTGCCTGGAGTGTGGGTGACGGAAACACCATATATTTT. Residues: CAWSVGDGNTIYF.